The 30 T cell receptor beta chains given below trace back to one sample, sequenced in a study of beta chain bispecific antibodies for T cell cancers. One entry per CDR3 protein, called by TCRdb with MiXCR from the 5' RACE reads. The table shows 20,000 to 25,000 distinct CDR3 sequences, with around 2% occurring only once. T cells were expanded from blood mononuclear cells for 3 to 4 days with anti-CD3 OKT3 or CD3/CD28 beads. Overall study results and limits: Anti-TRBV12 exposure, compared with anti-CD19, reduced the TRBV12-3 proportion of TRBV signal by around 99%. Normal T cells contributed less of the targeted TRBV signal than the leukemia cells did.

No antigen is known for these receptors. The specimen was healthy donor T cells cultured with leukemia cells, collected from a culture containing a bispecific antibody targeting TCR Vbeta12. Source of these receptors: a human donor in good health. Some clones in this sample may be carry-over from other donors' samples.

This clonotype was seen ten or more times. The J gene is TRBJ1-1, the V gene TRBV5-1; no reliable D call. Germline V lookup: CDR1 SGHRS, CDR2 YFSETQ. The CDR3 consists of 15 residues. The V end was cut by 0 bases, the J end by 4 bases, with 13 bases between. CDR3 nucleotide sequence: TGCGCCAGCAGCTTGGGTCCTGAAGCGGGCACTGAAGCTTTCTTT. It is translated as CASSLGPEAGTEAFF.

This clonotype was detected many times. This chain links TRBV7-2 with TRBJ2-7; TRBD2 matches 7 bases. The CDR3 runs 16 residues. The germline gives CDR1 SGHTA, CDR2 FQGNSA. V dropped 5 bases and J dropped 3; count of bases not matched to a gene: 13. In DNA form, the CDR3 reads TGTGCCAGCAGCACTTTAACCGGGACTACCTACTACGAGCAGTACTTC. Translated: CASSTLTGTTYYEQYF.

This sequence joins TRBV30 and TRBJ2-1, with no clear D. CDR3 length: 13 amino acids. Germline CDR1 GTSNPN, CDR2 SVGIG (reference sequence). V was cut by 0 bases and J by 7 bases, with 10 bases left in between. CDR3 sequence: CAWSVTVTNEQFF. CDR3 DNA: TGTGCCTGGAGTGTAACGGTCACTAATGAGCAGTTCTTC.

This clonotype was counted many times. The chain couples TRBV3-1 to TRBJ2-2; 7 bases line up with TRBD1. This CDR3 spans 14 amino acids. The V gene's germline CDR1 is LGHDT and CDR2 YNNKEL (reference sequence). V lost 5 bases, J lost 5 bases, and 5 bases stayed unmatched. CDR3 nucleotide sequence: TGTGCCAGCAGCTCCGGGACAGAAACCGGGGAGCTGTTTTTT. Its translation is CASSSGTETGELFF.

This clonotype has only a few counts. This chain links TRBV11-2 with TRBJ2-1; D gene ambiguous. V lost 2 bases, J lost 9 bases, and 14 bases lay in between. The CDR3 totals 14 residues. Germline loops: CDR1 SGHAT, CDR2 FQNNGV. Here the CDR3 DNA reads TGTGCCAGCAGCTTAAGTACCGGGTTGGCTGAGCAGTTCTTC. Amino acid sequence: CASSLSTGLAEQFF. Using reference TRBV11-2 and TRBJ2-1 for the parts outside the CDR3, the full variable domain is EAGVAQSPRYKIIEKRQSVAFWCNPISGHATLYWYQQILGQGPKLLIQFQNNGVVDDSQLPKDRFSAERLKGVDSTLKIQPAKLEDSAVYLCASSLSTGLAEQFFGPGTRLTVL.

This clonotype occurred a few times. This chain connects TRBV19 to TRBJ1-2; unclear D gene. The V and J ends lost 1 base and 3 bases respectively, with 12 bases between them. In germline, CDR1 is LNHDA, CDR2 SQIVND (reference sequence). CDR3 length: 15 amino acids. The CDR3 loop reads CASSIARYGDYGYTF. The CDR3 coding sequence is TGTGCCAGTAGTATAGCCCGATACGGGGACTATGGCTACACCTTC.

This clonotype qualifies as medium-sized. V is TRBV28 and J is TRBJ2-2; maybe TRBD2 (6 bases). Germline CDR1 reads MDHEN; CDR2 reads SYDVKM. Trimming removed 6 bases from V and 6 bases from J, with 8 bases in between. CDR3 size: 12 residues. The CDR3 nucleotides read TGTGCCAGCAGACGGGAGCCCGGGGAGCTGTTTTTT. It encodes CASRREPGELFF. Using reference TRBV28 and TRBJ2-2 for the parts outside the CDR3, the full variable domain is DVKVTQSSRYLVKRTGEKVFLECVQDMDHENMFWYRQDPGLGLRLIYFSYDVKMKEKGDIPEGYSVSREKKERFSLILESASTNQTSMYLCASRREPGELFFGEGSRLTVL.

This clonotype was seen ten or more times. V gene TRBV6-6 combines with J gene TRBJ1-5; TRBD1 matches at 10 bases. CDR3 length equals 17 residues. V lost 5 bases and J lost 3; bases outside the gene matches: 10. Per the germline V gene, CDR1 is MNHNY and CDR2 is SVGAGI (reference sequence). The chain's CDR3 is CASSPHKGQGNNQPQHF. The DNA for the CDR3 is TGTGCCAGCAGTCCCCATAAGGGACAGGGGAACAATCAGCCCCAGCATTTT.

The chain combines TRBV19 with TRBJ2-7; tentatively, D is TRBD1 (5 bases). From germline, CDR1 is LNHDA and CDR2 SQIVND (reference sequence). V dropped 2 bases and J dropped 5 bases, with 10 bases sitting between them. The CDR3 spans 13 residues. CDR3 in DNA: TGTGCCAGTAGTATAATTCCAGGGAACGAGCAGTACTTC. It yields the protein CASSIIPGNEQYF.

This clonotype has a count of ten or more. The rearrangement uses TRBV20-1 and TRBJ2-3; the match to TRBD2 covers 15 bases. The ends lost 5 bases at V and 2 bases at J; junction bases unmatched: 8. In germline, CDR1 is DFQATT, CDR2 SNEGSKA (reference sequence). This CDR3 has 17 amino acids. Here the CDR3 DNA reads TGCAGTGCTCCGACCGGGACTAGCGGGGGGTACACAGATACGCAGTATTTT. Amino acid sequence: CSAPTGTSGGYTDTQYF.

This clonotype was found a few times. The chain couples TRBV5-6 to TRBJ2-7, with D possibly being TRBD2 (5 bases). Germline V gene lookup returns CDR1 SGHDT and CDR2 YYEEEE. V shed 4 bases and J shed 5 bases, with 10 bases lying between them. There are 12 residues in the CDR3. The DNA for the CDR3 is TGTGCCAGCAGCCAACTAGAGGACGAGCAGTACTTC. Translation gives CASSQLEDEQYF.

The table lists this clonotype with a few counts. V is TRBV11-2 and J is TRBJ2-5; D uncertain. Germline V lookup: CDR1 SGHAT, CDR2 FQNNGV. V dropped 1 base and J dropped 2 bases, with 8 bases sitting between them. The CDR3 runs 14 residues. The CDR3 loop is CASSLGGGQETQYF. The DNA of the CDR3 is TGTGCCAGCAGCTTAGGGGGTGGGCAAGAGACCCAGTACTTC.

This clonotype came up many times. V gene TRBV6-2 or TRBV6-3 combines with J gene TRBJ2-1, with 9 bases matching TRBD2. Germline V gene data show CDR1 as MNHEY and CDR2 as SVGEGT. J lost 2 bases, V lost 4 bases, and 3 bases had no gene match. This CDR3 is built from 15 residues. CDR3 coding DNA: TGTGCCAGCAGTTTAGCGGGGGCTACCTACAATGAGCAGTTCTTC. Its translation is CASSLAGATYNEQFF.

This clonotype was counted ten times or more. This chain links TRBV7-9 with TRBJ2-1; 7 bases align to TRBD1. Per the germline V gene, CDR1 is SEHNR and CDR2 is FQNEAQ (reference sequence). Losses at the gene ends were 3 bases for V and 4 bases for J; bases not matched to a gene: 0. The CDR3 is made up of 13 amino acids. DNA of the CDR3: TGTGCCAGCAGCTTGACAGGGTACAATGAGCAGTTCTTC. Amino acids: CASSLTGYNEQFF.

This clonotype rates as medium-sized (0.01 to 0.1%). This chain connects TRBV14 to TRBJ2-7; no reliable D call. V was pared by 8 bases and J by 0 bases, with 17 bases between. This CDR3 contains 15 residues. CDR1 is SGHDN, CDR2 FVKESK, per germline. The DNA of the CDR3 is TGTGCCAGCGGATCCGGCAGCCTCTCCTCCTACGAGCAGTACTTC. It is translated as CASGSGSLSSYEQYF.

This clonotype was seen ten or more times. The gene calls are TRBV20-1 and TRBJ2-1, with 9 bases matching TRBD2. The V gene end was trimmed by 6 bases and the J gene end by 0 bases; junction bases not matched to a gene: 12. The CDR3 has 17 residues. Germline V gene sequence: CDR1 DFQATT, CDR2 SNEGSKA (reference sequence). The CDR3: CSAPNPTSGTSYNEQFF. CDR3 in DNA: TGCAGTGCCCCTAACCCGACTAGCGGAACCTCCTACAATGAGCAGTTCTTC.

This clonotype has at least ten counts. The chain couples TRBV4-1 to TRBJ2-3; 7 bases align to TRBD1. CDR3 size: 16 residues. From germline, CDR1 is MGHRA and CDR2 YSYEKL. The J segment lost 6 bases and the V segment lost 1 base, leaving 10 bases of the junction unmatched. CDR3: CASSQVGTDLGDTQYF. The CDR3 nucleotides read TGCGCCAGCAGCCAAGTAGGGACAGACCTGGGGGATACGCAGTATTTT.

There are many counts of this clonotype. J is TRBJ2-2 and V is TRBV27, with D possibly called TRBD1 or TRBD2 (5 bases each). V lost 2 bases and J lost 5, with 6 bases in between. CDR1 is MNHEY, CDR2 SMNVEV, per germline (reference sequence). The CDR3 length is 13 residues. The CDR3 loop is CASSLEGTGELFF. In nucleotides, the CDR3 is TGTGCCAGCAGTTTAGAGGGGACCGGGGAGCTGTTTTTT.

This clonotype was seen at least ten times. This chain links TRBV12-3 or TRBV12-4 with TRBJ2-2; D gene ambiguous. This CDR3 has 12 residues. Trimming took off 7 bases at V and 9 bases at J, with 12 bases between the two ends. The CDR3 DNA reads TGTGCCAGCACCTTCCGGCCCCGGGAGCTGTTTTTT. Its translation is CASTFRPRELFF.

In this sample, this clonotype is medium-sized. The chain has TRBV20-1 and TRBJ1-4; D unresolved. Trimming removed 6 bases from V and 8 bases from J, with 19 bases in between. The CDR3 contains 14 residues. Germline-derived CDR1 and CDR2 are DFQATT and SNEGSKA (reference sequence). The CDR3 spells CSAAPEGGGEKLFF. The DNA for the CDR3 is TGCAGTGCCGCCCCCGAGGGCGGTGGGGAAAAACTGTTTTTT.

This clonotype was observed at least ten times. The chain employs TRBV5-1 and TRBJ2-1; the D call may be TRBD1 or TRBD2 (7 bases each). This CDR3 contains 18 residues. Per germline, CDR1 SGHRS and CDR2 YFSETQ. V was pared by 4 bases and J by 0 bases, with 20 bases between. The CDR3 region has the DNA TGCGCCAGCAGCCCAGGGGGGCTACTAGCGTCCTCCTACAATGAGCAGTTCTTC. Protein sequence: CASSPGGLLASSYNEQFF.

This clonotype was recorded many times. The V call is TRBV9, the J call TRBJ1-1; D call uncertain. CDR1 and CDR2 (germline): SGDLS, YYNGEE. The CDR3 has 14 amino acids. With 0 bases removed from V and 6 bases from J, the gap between germline ends came to 12 bases. The CDR3 coding sequence is TGTGCCAGCAGCGTAGTAAAGGGCGCACCTGAAGCTTTCTTT. Translating gives CASSVVKGAPEAFF.

At least ten counts were recorded for this clonotype. J is TRBJ2-2 and V is TRBV6-5, with a tentative D call TRBD2 (6 bases). Germline CDR1 is MNHEY and CDR2 is SVGAGI. This CDR3 has 16 residues. The V end lost 3 bases, the J end lost 0 bases, and 11 bases lay between the germline ends. CDR3 loop: CASSYYGTPNTGELFF. CDR3 coding DNA: TGTGCCAGCAGTTATTATGGGACTCCGAACACCGGGGAGCTGTTTTTT.

This clonotype has ten or more counts. V gene TRBV7-9 combines with J gene TRBJ1-1, with a weak D call TRBD1 (6 bases). In germline, CDR1 is SEHNR, CDR2 FQNEAQ (reference sequence). The CDR3 runs to 15 residues. V gave up 8 bases and J gave up 4 bases, with 20 bases separating them. CDR3 DNA sequence: TGTGCCAGCGCGAGGATCGGTTTAGGGGGCACTGAAGCTTTCTTT. Translated, it gives CASARIGLGGTEAFF.

The V gene is TRBV4-2, the J gene TRBJ2-7, with no clear D. The germline V gene has CDR1 LGHNA and CDR2 YNFKEQ. The length of the CDR3 is 14 residues. Trimming took 4 bases from V and 0 from J, leaving 10 bases between them. The CDR3 region is CASSLLVGSYEQYF. The CDR3 DNA reads TGTGCCAGCAGCCTTCTGGTCGGCTCCTACGAGCAGTACTTC.

This clonotype was observed at least ten times. V is TRBV19 and J is TRBJ2-1; D is undetermined. The CDR3 covers 14 residues. The V gene lost 3 bases and the J gene lost 3 bases, with 9 bases spanning the gap. Germline lookup yields CDR1 LNHDA and CDR2 SQIVND (reference sequence). CDR3 sequence reads: CASSMRRLYNEQFF. CDR3 sequence (DNA): TGTGCCAGTAGTATGCGGCGCCTCTACAATGAGCAGTTCTTC.

This clonotype was counted at least ten times. The chain is built from TRBV5-5 and TRBJ2-7; D may match TRBD1 or TRBD2 (5 bases each). CDR3 length: 14 amino acids. Germline V gene data show CDR1 as SGHKS and CDR2 as YYEKEE (reference sequence). The germline V and J ends were trimmed by 2 bases and 2 bases, with 11 bases remaining between them. The CDR3 sequence is CASSLRDATYEQYF. In nucleotides, the CDR3 is TGTGCCAGCAGCTTACGGGACGCAACCTACGAGCAGTACTTC.

To note about this clonotype: The conserved final phenylalanine or tryptophan is absent from the CDR3, which likely points to a read error. The chain is built from TRBV5-1 and TRBJ2-2, with 10 bases matching TRBD2. Germline values: CDR1 SGHRS, CDR2 YFSETQ. The CDR3 loop spans 15 amino acids. Trimming removed 8 bases from V and 2 bases from J; junction bases left unmatched: 6. The CDR3 sequence: CASSSGGLNTGELFL. The DNA for the CDR3 is TGCGCCAGTTCTAGCGGGGGCCTTAACACCGGGGAGCTGTTTTTG.

This clonotype came up many times. The chain recombines TRBV7-9 with TRBJ2-7, with 7 nucleotides matching TRBD1. Germline CDR1 is SEHNR and CDR2 is FQNEAQ (reference sequence). The CDR3 consists of 16 residues. The trim removed 4 bases at V and 5 bases at J, leaving 14 bases unmatched. As DNA, the CDR3 is TGTGCCAGCAGCTATCCGGACCGGGACAGTATAAACGAGCAGTACTTC. Amino acid sequence: CASSYPDRDSINEQYF.

At least ten counts were recorded for this clonotype. V is TRBV11-2 and J is TRBJ2-1; no definite D call. This CDR3 is 16 amino acids long. Germline V gives CDR1 SGHAT, CDR2 FQNNGV. V lost 1 base to trimming and J lost 0 bases, with 10 bases between them. The CDR3 bases are TGTGCCAGCAGCTTAGTTACCCCGAGCTCCTACAATGAGCAGTTCTTC. This gives the protein CASSLVTPSSYNEQFF.